This TCR beta chain was obtained from a study of human T cells and chemical hapten exposure. Time point: healthy volunteer bleed at 2 weeks. The starting material, unfractionated whole blood, was used for total RNA extraction. This clonotype was picked up many times. From germline, CDR1 is SGHRS and CDR2 YFSETQ. The length of the CDR3 is 18 residues. After removal of 1 base from V and 7 bases from J, the junction contained 13 bases not matched to a gene. TCRdb reprocessed the RACE reads via MiXCR and lists one record per CDR3 protein. Of roughly 120,000 distinct CDR3 sequences listed, roughly 9% are singletons.

The V and J genes are TRBV5-1 and TRBJ1-6, with 8 bases aligning to TRBD1. Material: whole blood. The receptor's source is a male donor in good health. Some clones in this sample may be carry-over from other donors' samples. The CDR3 DNA follows: TGCGCCAGCAGCTTGAGGTCCGTCCAGGGGGCTTTGAATTCACCCCTCCACTTT. It is translated as CASSLRSVQGALNSPLHF.